The TCR beta chain under discussion was sequenced for a study of cytomegalovirus exposure and HLA in healthy donors. The PCR had 60 Vbeta and 13 Jbeta primers. Data came from immunoSEQ multiplex PCR; TCRdb stores just in-frame clones and leaves some out. The sample totals approximately 120,000 clones. The specimen sequenced was PBMCs. The TCR comes from a man in his forties in good health and CMV-seronegative.

The CDR3 protein is CASSLWDRAYQETQYF. CDR3 bases: TGCGCCAGCAGCCTTTGGGACAGGGCCTACCAAGAGACCCAGTACTTC. The chain couples TRBV5-1 to TRBJ2-5; 9 bases fit TRBD1. Germline V gene lookup returns CDR1 SGHRS and CDR2 YFSETQ. V trimming: 4 bases; J trimming: 0 bases; junction bases outside the gene matches: 7. The length of the CDR3 is 16 residues.